This entry lists 8 T cell receptor beta chains sequenced from one sample in a study of CD8 T cells in Susac syndrome. The RNA input was about 0.5 to 1 ug, and it was reverse transcribed with random hexamers. TCRdb processed the immunoSEQ multiplex PCR reads anew with MiXCR; each CDR3 protein has one entry. The sample holds about 24,000 distinct CDR3 sequences, roughly 95% seen once. The sample consisted of CD8+ T cells from PBMCs. These receptors originate from a human donor with Susac syndrome.

This clonotype was recorded once. V is TRBV28 and J is TRBJ2-7; D is possibly TRBD1 (6 bases). The CDR3 totals 14 residues. The V end was cut by 2 bases, the J end by 3 bases, with 11 bases between. Germline assignment: CDR1 MDHEN and CDR2 SYDVKM. The CDR3: CASSLRGSVYEQYF. The CDR3 DNA sequence: TGTGCCAGCAGTTTAAGGGGGAGCGTCTACGAGCAGTACTTC.

This clonotype was detected only a few times. This chain joins TRBV7-9 and TRBJ2-7, with D perhaps TRBD2 (5 bases). The V gene lost 5 bases and the J gene lost 3 bases, with 29 bases spanning the gap. The CDR3 sequence is 19 residues long. The germline gives CDR1 SEHNR, CDR2 FQNEAQ (reference sequence). The CDR3 loop is CASSQNSGNPLGGYYEQYF. CDR3 sequence (DNA): TGTGCCAGCAGCCAAAACAGCGGTAATCCGCTCGGCGGCTACTACGAGCAGTACTTC.

V gene TRBV30 combines with J gene TRBJ1-1, with 10 bases identical to TRBD1. The CDR3 covers 18 residues. The germline CDR1 and CDR2 sequences are GTSNPN and SVGIG (reference sequence). Losses at the gene ends were 1 base for V and 2 bases for J; bases not matched to a gene: 13. DNA for the CDR3: TGTGCCTGGAGTGAGCGGGACAGGGGATCTCGTTTAAACACTGAAGCTTTCTTT. Residues: CAWSERDRGSRLNTEAFF.

The V and J genes are TRBV4-1 and TRBJ2-7; D gene uncertain. The CDR3 is made up of 14 amino acids. With 1 base removed from V and 5 bases from J, the gap between germline ends came to 12 bases. Germline V gives CDR1 MGHRA, CDR2 YSYEKL. The CDR3 DNA reads TGCGCCAGCAGCCAAGTCGCCTTTGAGGACGAGCAGTACTTC. It specifies CASSQVAFEDEQYF.

The chain recombines TRBV6-2 or TRBV6-3 with TRBJ2-7; a possible D gene is TRBD1 (5 bases). The germline CDR1 and CDR2 sequences are MNHEY and SVGEGT. The CDR3 length is 13 residues. Trimming took 2 bases from V and 2 from J, leaving 7 bases between them. The CDR3 reads CASSYKDTYEQYF. In DNA form, the CDR3 reads TGTGCCAGCAGTTACAAGGACACCTACGAGCAGTACTTC.

This clonotype was seen once. The V gene is TRBV30, the J gene TRBJ1-1; no firm D call. Trimming cost V 0 bases and J 3 bases, with 11 bases left between them. Germline CDR1 reads GTSNPN; CDR2 reads SVGIG (reference sequence). The CDR3 extends over 14 amino acids. The CDR3 DNA follows: TGTGCCTGGAGTGTACGGGAGGGAGACACTGAAGCTTTCTTT. Amino acids: CAWSVREGDTEAFF.

The chain carries TRBV5-1 and TRBJ2-7, with D maybe TRBD2 (7 bases). The CDR3 contains 16 residues. V shed 0 bases and J shed 3 bases, with 16 bases lying between them. Germline V CDR1 and CDR2: SGHRS, YFSETQ. The CDR3: CASSLDFGGANYEQYF. In nucleotides, the CDR3 is TGCGCCAGCAGCTTGGACTTTGGGGGGGCTAACTACGAGCAGTACTTC.

The rearrangement links TRBV6-5 to TRBJ1-2; D is unresolved. This CDR3 has 14 amino acids. V dropped 0 bases and J dropped 3 bases, with 8 bases sitting between them. The germline V gene encodes CDR1 MNHEY and CDR2 SVGAGI. CDR3 sequence (DNA): TGTGCCAGCAGTTACTCGCCAGGATACTATGGCTACACCTTC. It codes for CASSYSPGYYGYTF.